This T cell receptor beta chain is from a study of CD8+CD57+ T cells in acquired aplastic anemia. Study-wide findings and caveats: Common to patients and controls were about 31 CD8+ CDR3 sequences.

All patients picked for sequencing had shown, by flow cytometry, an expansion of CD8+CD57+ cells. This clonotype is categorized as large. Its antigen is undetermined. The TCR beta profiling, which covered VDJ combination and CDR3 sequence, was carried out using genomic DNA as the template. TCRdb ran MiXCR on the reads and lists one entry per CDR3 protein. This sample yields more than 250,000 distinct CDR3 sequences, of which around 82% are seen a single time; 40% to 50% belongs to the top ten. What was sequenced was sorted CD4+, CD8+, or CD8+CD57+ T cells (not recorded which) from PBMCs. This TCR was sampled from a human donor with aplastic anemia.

CDR3 residues: CASSSSDTQYF. The DNA for the CDR3 is TGTGCCAGCAGCTCCTCAGATACGCAGTATTTT. V and J are TRBV7-9 and TRBJ2-3; no clear D gene. V lost 4 bases, J lost 4 bases, and 3 bases lay in between. Germline CDR1 and CDR2: SEHNR and FQNEAQ (reference sequence). The CDR3 is 11 amino acids.